The source of this T cell receptor (beta chain) is a study of T cells in Graves' hyperthyroidism and ophthalmopathy. Study results and limitations: Blood shared most expanded thyroid clonotypes above 0.001.

The CDR3 runs to 14 residues. The germline gives CDR1 SGHDN, CDR2 FVKESK. V was pared by 4 bases and J by 6 bases, with 16 bases between. Patients having uncontrolled infection, another autoimmune disease, pregnancy or lactation were not included. The table lists this clonotype with a few counts. Its specificity is unknown. There were TCR beta CDR3 regions amplified from RNA transcripts. In the first-round RT-PCR of the TCR CDR3, the HTBI primer set was used. TCRdb analysed the multiplex PCR reads with MiXCR anew, one entry per CDR3 protein. The sample has 110,000 to 150,000 distinct CDR3 sequences; approximately 20% are singletons.

V is TRBV14 and J is TRBJ2-7; TRBD1 or TRBD2 may be the D gene (5 bases each). The sequenced sample was blood. The receptor comes from a woman aged 50 to 65 with Graves' hyperthyroidism that later progressed to Graves' ophthalmopathy. The CDR3 sequence: CASSPRGAGLEQYF. The CDR3 nucleotides are TGTGCCAGCAGCCCCCGGGGCGCAGGGCTCGAGCAGTACTTC.